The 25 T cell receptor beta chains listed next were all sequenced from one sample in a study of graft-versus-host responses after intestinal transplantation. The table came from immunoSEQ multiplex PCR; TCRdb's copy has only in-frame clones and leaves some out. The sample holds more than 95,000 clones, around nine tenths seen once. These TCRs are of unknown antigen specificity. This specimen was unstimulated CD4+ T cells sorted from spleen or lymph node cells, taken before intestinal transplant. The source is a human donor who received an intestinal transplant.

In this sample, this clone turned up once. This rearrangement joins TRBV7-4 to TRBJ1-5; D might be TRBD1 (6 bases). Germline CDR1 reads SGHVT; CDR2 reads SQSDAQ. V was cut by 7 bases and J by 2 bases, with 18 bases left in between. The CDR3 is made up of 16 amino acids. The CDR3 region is CASNPPQGYRNQPQHF. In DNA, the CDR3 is TGTGCCAGCAACCCCCCTCAGGGGTACCGCAATCAGCCCCAGCATTTT. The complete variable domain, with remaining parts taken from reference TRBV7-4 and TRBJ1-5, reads GAGVSQSPRYKVAKRGRDVALRCDSISGHVTLYWYRQTLGQGSEVLTYSQSDAQRDKSGRPSGRFSAERPERSVSTLKIQRTEQGDSAVYLCASNPPQGYRNQPQHFGDGTRLSIL.

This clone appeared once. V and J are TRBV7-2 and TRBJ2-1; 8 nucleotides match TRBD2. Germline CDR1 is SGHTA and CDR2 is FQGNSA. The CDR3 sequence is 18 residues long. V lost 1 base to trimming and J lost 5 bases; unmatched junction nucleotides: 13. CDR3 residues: CASSLVGGGHIRDNEQFF. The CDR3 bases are TGTGCCAGCAGCTTAGTAGGCGGGGGGCACATTCGGGACAATGAGCAGTTCTTC.

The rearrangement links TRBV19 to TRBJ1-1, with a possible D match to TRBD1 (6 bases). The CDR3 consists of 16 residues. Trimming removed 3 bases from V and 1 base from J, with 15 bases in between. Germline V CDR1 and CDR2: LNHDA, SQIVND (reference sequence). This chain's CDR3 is CASSMVTGNKNTEAFF. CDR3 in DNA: TGTGCCAGTAGTATGGTTACAGGGAATAAGAACACTGAAGCTTTCTTT.

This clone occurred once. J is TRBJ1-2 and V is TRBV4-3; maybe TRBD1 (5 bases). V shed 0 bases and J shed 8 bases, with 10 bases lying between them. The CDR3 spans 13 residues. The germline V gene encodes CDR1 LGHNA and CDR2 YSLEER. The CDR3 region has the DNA TGCGCCAGCAGCCAAGACAGGGATGGGGGCTACACCTTC. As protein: CASSQDRDGGYTF.

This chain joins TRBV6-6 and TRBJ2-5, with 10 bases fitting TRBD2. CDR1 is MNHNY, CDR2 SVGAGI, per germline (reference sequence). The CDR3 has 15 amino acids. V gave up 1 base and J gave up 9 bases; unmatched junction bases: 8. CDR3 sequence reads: CASSYLAGGSASQYF. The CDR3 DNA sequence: TGTGCCAGCAGTTACTTAGCGGGAGGCTCGGCCTCCCAGTACTTC.

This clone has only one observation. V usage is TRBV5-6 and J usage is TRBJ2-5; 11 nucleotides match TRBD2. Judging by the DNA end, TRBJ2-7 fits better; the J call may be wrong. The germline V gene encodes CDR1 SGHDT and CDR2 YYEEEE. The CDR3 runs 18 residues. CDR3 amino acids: CASSLGGIAGGSSYEQYF. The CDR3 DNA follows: TGTGCCAGCAGCTTGGGGGGGATAGCGGGAGGGTCGTCGTACGAGCAGTACTTC.

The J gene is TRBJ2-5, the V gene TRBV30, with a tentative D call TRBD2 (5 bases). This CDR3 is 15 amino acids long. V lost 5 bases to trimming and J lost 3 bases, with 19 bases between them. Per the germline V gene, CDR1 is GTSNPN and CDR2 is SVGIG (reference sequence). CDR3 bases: TGTGCCTGGCTTTCGGACGGACGGCGGGAAGAGACCCAGTACTTC. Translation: CAWLSDGRREETQYF.

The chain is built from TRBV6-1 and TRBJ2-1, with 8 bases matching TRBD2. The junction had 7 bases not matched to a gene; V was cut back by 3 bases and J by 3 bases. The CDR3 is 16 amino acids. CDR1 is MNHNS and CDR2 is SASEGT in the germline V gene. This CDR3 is CASSDRGGLVYNEQFF. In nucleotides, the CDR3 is TGTGCCAGCAGTGATAGGGGGGGACTAGTCTACAATGAGCAGTTCTTC.

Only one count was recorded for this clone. CDR3 sequence (DNA): TGTGCCAGCAGCTTAGGGACAGGGCCCTACGAGCAGTACTTC. Amino acids: CASSLGTGPYEQYF. The chain employs TRBV13 and TRBJ2-7; 7 positions match TRBD1. Per germline, CDR1 PRHDT and CDR2 FYEKMQ (reference sequence). This CDR3 is 14 amino acids long. Trimming took 0 bases from V and 2 from J; bases not matched to a gene: 1.

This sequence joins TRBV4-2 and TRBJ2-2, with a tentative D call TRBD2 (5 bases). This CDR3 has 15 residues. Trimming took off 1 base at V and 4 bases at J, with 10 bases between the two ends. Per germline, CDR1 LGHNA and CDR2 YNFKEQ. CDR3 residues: CASSQVVAFTGELFF. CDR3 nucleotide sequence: TGTGCCAGCAGCCAAGTGGTAGCGTTCACCGGGGAGCTGTTTTTT.

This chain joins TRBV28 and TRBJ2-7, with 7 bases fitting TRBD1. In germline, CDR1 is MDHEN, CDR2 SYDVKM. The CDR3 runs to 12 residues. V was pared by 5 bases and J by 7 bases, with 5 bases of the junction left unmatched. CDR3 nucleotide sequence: TGTGCCAGCAGTGTGACAGGGTGGGAGCAGTACTTC. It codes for CASSVTGWEQYF. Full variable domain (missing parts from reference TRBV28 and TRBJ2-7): DVKVTQSSRYLVKRTGEKVFLECVQDMDHENMFWYRQDPGLGLRLIYFSYDVKMKEKGDIPEGYSVSREKKERFSLILESASTNQTSMYLCASSVTGWEQYFGPGTRLTVT.

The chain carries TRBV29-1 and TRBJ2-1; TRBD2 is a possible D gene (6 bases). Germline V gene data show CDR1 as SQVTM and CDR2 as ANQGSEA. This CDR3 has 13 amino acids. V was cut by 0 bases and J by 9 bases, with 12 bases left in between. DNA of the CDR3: TGCAGCGTTGAAGATAGCGGAGTGGGTGAGCAGTTCTTC. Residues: CSVEDSGVGEQFF.

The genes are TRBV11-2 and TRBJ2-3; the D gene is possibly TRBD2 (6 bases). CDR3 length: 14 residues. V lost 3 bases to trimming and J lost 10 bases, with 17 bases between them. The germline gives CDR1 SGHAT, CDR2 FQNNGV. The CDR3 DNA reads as TGTGCCAGCAGCTTGATTCGGGCCGGCGGGGCGCAGTATTTT. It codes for CASSLIRAGGAQYF.

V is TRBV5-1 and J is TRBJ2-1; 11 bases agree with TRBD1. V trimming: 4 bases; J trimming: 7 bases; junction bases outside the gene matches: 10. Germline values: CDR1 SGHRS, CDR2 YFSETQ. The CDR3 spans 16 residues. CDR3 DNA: TGCGCCAGCAGCCTTGTGGACAGGGGGCCTAATAATGAGCAGTTCTTC. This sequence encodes CASSLVDRGPNNEQFF. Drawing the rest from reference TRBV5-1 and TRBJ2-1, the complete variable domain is KAGVTQTPRYLIKTRGQQVTLSCSPISGHRSVSWYQQTPGQGLQFLFEYFSETQRNKGNFPGRFSGRQFSNSRSEMNVSTLELGDSALYLCASSLVDRGPNNEQFFGPGTRLTVL.

For the CDR3, the DNA is TGTGCCAGCAGCGGTTCCAGGGTACGGGAGACCCAGTACTTC. Its translation: CASSGSRVRETQYF. This rearrangement joins TRBV7-8 to TRBJ2-5, with D possibly TRBD1 on 5 matching bases. V dropped 5 bases and J dropped 5 bases, with 15 bases sitting between them. Germline assignment: CDR1 SGHVS and CDR2 FQNEAQ. This CDR3 is built from 14 residues.

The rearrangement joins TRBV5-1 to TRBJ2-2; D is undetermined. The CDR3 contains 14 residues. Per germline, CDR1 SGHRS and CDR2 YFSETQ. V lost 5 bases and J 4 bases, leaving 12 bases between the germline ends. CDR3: CASRLLEATGELFF. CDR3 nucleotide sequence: TGCGCCAGCAGGCTCCTAGAGGCCACCGGGGAGCTGTTTTTT.

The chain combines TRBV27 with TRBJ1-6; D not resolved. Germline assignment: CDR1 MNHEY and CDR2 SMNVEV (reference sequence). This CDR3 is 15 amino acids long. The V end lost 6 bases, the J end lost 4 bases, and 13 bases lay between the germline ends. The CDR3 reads CASRRTDSYNSPLHF. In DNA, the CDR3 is TGTGCCAGCAGACGGACGGACTCTTATAATTCACCCCTCCACTTT.

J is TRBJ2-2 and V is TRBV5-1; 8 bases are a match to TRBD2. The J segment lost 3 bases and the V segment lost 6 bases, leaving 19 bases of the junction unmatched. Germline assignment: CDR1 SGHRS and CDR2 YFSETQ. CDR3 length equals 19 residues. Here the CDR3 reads CASTSGGGLRLDHTGELFF. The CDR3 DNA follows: TGCGCCAGCACCTCGGGAGGGGGTTTGCGACTAGATCACACCGGGGAGCTGTTTTTT.

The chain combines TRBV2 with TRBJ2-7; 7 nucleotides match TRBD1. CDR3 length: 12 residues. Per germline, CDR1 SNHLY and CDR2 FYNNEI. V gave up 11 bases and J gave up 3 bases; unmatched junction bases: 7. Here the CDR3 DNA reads TGTGCCGGAAACAGGGGAAGCTACGAGCAGTACTTC. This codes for CAGNRGSYEQYF.

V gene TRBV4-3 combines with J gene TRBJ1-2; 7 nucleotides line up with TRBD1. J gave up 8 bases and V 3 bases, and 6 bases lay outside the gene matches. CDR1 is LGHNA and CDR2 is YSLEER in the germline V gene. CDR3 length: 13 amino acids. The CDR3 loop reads CASSQQQGRGYTF. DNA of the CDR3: TGCGCCAGCAGCCAGCAACAGGGGAGGGGCTACACCTTC.

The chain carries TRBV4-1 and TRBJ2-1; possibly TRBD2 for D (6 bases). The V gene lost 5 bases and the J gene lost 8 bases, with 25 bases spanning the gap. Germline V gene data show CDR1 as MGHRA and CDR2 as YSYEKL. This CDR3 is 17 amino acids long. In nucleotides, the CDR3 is TGCGCCAGCAGCTCAGCCCGAGGGACTGCCAGTGTGGATGAGCAGTTCTTC. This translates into CASSSARGTASVDEQFF.

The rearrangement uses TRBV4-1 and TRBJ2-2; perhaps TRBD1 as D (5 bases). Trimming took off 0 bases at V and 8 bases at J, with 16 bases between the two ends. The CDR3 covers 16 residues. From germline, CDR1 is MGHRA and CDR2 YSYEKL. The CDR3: CASSQDVGPYRGELFF. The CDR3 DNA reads TGCGCCAGCAGCCAAGATGTGGGGCCCTACCGAGGGGAGCTGTTTTTT.

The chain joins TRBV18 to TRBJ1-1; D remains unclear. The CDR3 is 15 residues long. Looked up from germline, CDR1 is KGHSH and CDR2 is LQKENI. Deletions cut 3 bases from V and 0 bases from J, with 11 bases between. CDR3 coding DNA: TGTGCCAGCTCACCCGATCAGAGGTTGAACACTGAAGCTTTCTTT. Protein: CASSPDQRLNTEAFF.

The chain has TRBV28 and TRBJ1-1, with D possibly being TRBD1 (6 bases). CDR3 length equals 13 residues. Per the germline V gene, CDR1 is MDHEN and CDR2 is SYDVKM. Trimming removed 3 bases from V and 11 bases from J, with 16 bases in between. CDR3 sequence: CASSFYTGGVAFF. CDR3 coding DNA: TGTGCCAGCAGTTTTTATACGGGGGGCGTCGCTTTCTTT.

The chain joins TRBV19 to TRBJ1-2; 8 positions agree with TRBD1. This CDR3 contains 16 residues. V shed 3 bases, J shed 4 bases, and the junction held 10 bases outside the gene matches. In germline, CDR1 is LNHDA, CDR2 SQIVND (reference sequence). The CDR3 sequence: CASSMGYRDRSYGYTF. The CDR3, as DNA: TGTGCCAGTAGTATGGGGTACCGGGACAGGAGCTATGGCTACACCTTC.